This T cell receptor beta chain was sequenced during a study of T cells in Graves' hyperthyroidism and ophthalmopathy. This clonotype was observed a handful of times. Patients were aged 18 to 65, had disease duration under 2 months, and had newly diagnosed hyperthyroidism. Reasons for excluding patients were uncontrolled infection, other autoimmune disease, pregnancy or lactation. Germline values: CDR1 SGHTA, CDR2 FQGTGA. The CDR3 contains 16 residues. Researchers amplified the TCR beta CDR3 regions from RNA transcripts. The TCR CDR3 was amplified in a first-round RT-PCR using the HTBI primer set. TCRdb reprocessed the multiplex PCR reads with MiXCR, giving one entry per CDR3 protein. This table has about 560,000 distinct CDR3 sequences, approximately 14% appearing once.

The source is a woman aged 30 to 39 with Graves' hyperthyroidism. Source material: blood. This sequence joins TRBV7-3 and TRBJ2-1, with 13 bases matching TRBD2. Near its end, the DNA agrees better with TRBJ2-7, so the J call may be wrong. The CDR3 DNA follows: TGTGCCAGCAGCCCCGGACTAGCGGGAGTTTACAATGAGCAGTACTTC. This encodes CASSPGLAGVYNEQYF.